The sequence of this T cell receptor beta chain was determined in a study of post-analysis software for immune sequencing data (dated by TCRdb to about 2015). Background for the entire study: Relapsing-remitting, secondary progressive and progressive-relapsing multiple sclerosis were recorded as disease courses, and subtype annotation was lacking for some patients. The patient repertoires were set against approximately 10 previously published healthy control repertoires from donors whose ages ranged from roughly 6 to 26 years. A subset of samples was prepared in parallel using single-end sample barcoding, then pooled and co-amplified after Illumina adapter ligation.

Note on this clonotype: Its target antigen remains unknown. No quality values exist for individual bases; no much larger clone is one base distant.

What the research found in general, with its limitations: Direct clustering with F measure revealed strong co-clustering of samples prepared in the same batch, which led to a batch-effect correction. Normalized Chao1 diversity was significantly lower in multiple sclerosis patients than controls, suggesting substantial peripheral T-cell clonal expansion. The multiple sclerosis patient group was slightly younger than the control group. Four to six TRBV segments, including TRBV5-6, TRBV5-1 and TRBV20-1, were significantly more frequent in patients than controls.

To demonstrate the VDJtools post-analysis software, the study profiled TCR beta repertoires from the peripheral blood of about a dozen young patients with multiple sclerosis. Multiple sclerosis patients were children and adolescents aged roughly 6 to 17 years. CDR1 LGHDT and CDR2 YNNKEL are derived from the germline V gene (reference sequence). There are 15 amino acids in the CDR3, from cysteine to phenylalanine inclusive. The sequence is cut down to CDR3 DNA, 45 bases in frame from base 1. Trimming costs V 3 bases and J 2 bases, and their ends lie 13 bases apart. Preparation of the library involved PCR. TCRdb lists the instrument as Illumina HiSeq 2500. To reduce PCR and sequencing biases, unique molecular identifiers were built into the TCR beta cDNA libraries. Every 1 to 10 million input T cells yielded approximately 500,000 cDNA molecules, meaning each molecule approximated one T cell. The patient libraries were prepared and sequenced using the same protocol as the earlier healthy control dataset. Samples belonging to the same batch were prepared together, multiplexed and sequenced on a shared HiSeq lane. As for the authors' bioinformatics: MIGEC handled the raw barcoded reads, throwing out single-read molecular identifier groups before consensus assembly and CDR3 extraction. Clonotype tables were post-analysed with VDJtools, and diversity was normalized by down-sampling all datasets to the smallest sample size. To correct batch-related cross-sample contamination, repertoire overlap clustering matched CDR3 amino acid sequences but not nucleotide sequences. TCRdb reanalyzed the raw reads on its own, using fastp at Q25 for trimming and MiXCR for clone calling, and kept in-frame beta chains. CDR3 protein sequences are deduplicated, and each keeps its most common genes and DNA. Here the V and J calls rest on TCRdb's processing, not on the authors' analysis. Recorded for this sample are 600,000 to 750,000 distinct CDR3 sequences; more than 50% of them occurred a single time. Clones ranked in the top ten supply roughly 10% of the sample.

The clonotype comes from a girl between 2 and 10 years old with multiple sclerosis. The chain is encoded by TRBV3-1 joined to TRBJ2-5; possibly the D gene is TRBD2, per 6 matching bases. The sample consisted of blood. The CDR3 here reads CASSQLGLPQETQYF. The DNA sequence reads TGTGCCAGCAGCCAGCTGGGACTTCCACAAGAGACCCAGTACTTC.